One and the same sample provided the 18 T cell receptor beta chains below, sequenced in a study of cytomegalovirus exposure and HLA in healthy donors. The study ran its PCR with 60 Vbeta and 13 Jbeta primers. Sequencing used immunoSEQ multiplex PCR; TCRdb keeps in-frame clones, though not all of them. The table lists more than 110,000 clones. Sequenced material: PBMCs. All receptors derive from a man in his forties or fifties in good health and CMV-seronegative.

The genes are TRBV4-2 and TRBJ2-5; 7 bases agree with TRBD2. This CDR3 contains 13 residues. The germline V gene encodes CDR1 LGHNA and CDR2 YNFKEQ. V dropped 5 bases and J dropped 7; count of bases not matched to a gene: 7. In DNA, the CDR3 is TGTGCCAGCAGCGGTCGGGAGCGGGGGACCCAGTACTTC. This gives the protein CASSGRERGTQYF.

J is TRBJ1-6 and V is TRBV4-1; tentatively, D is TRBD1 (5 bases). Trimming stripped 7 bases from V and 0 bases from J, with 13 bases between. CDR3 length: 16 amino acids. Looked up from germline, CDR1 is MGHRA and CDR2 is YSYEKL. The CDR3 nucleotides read TGCGCCAGCACTGAACAGGCCAGCTCCTATAATTCACCCCTCCACTTT. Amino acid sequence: CASTEQASSYNSPLHF.

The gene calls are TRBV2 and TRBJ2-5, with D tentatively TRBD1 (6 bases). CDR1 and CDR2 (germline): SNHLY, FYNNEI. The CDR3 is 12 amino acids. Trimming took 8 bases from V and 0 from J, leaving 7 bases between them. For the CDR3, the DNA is TGTGCCAGCCGGGACAACCAAGAGACCCAGTACTTC. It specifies CASRDNQETQYF.

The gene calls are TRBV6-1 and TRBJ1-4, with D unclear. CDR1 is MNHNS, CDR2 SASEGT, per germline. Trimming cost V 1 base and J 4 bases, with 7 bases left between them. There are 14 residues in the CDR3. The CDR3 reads CASSEVPGNEKLFF. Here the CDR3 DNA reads TGTGCCAGCAGTGAAGTCCCGGGTAATGAAAAACTGTTTTTT.

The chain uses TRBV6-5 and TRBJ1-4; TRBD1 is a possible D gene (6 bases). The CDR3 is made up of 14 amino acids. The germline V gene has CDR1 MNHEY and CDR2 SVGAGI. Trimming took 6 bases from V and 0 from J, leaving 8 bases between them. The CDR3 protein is CASRGQSTNEKLFF. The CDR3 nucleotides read TGTGCCAGCAGAGGACAGTCAACTAATGAAAAACTGTTTTTT.

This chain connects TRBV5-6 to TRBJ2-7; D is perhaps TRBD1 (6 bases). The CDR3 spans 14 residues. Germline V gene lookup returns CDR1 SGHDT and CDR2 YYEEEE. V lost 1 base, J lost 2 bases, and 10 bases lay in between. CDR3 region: CASSLRDIPYEQYF. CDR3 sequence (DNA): TGTGCCAGCAGCTTGAGGGACATCCCCTACGAGCAGTACTTC.

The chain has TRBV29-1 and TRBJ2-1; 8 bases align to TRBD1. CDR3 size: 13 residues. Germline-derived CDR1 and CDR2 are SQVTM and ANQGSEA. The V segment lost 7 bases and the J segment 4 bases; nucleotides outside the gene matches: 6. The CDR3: CSDDRGPYNEQFF. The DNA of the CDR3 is TGCAGCGACGACAGGGGCCCTTACAATGAGCAGTTCTTC.

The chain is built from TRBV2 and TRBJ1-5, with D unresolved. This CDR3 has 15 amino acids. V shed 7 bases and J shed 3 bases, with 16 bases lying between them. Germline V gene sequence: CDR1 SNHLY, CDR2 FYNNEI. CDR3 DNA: TGTGCCAGCACTCCCGACCGTGGAGACAATCAGCCCCAGCATTTT. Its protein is CASTPDRGDNQPQHF.

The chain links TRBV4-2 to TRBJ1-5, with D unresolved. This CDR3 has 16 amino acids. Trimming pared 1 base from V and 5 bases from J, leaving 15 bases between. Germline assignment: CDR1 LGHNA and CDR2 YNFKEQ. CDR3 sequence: CASSQVSLASDQPQHF. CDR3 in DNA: TGTGCCAGCAGCCAAGTGTCGCTGGCCTCTGATCAGCCCCAGCATTTT.

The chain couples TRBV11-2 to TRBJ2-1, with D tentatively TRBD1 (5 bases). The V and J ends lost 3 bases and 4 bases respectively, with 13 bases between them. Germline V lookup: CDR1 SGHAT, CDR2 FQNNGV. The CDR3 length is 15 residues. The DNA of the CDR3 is TGTGCCAGCAGCTTTAACAGGATTGGATACAATGAGCAGTTCTTC. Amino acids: CASSFNRIGYNEQFF.

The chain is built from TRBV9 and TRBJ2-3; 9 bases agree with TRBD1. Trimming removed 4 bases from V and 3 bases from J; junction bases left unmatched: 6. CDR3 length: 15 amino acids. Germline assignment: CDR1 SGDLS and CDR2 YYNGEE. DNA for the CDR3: TGTGCCAGCAGCACAATTGACAGGGGGACAGATACGCAGTATTTT. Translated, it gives CASSTIDRGTDTQYF.

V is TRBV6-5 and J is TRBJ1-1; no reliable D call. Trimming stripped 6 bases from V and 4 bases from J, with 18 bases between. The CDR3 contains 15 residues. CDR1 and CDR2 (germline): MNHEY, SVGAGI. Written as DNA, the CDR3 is TGTGCCAGCAGCTTCGGAAGTGGAGTCGGCACTGAAGCTTTCTTT. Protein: CASSFGSGVGTEAFF.

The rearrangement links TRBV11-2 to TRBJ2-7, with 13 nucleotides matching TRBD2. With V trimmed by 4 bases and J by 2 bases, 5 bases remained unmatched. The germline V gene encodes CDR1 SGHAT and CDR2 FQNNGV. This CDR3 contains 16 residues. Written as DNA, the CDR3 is TGTGCCAGCAGCTCACGACTAGCGGGGGGCACCTACGAGCAGTACTTC. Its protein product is CASSSRLAGGTYEQYF. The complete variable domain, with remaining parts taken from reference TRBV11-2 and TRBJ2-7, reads EAGVAQSPRYKIIEKRQSVAFWCNPISGHATLYWYQQILGQGPKLLIQFQNNGVVDDSQLPKDRFSAERLKGVDSTLKIQPAKLEDSAVYLCASSSRLAGGTYEQYFGPGTRLTVT.

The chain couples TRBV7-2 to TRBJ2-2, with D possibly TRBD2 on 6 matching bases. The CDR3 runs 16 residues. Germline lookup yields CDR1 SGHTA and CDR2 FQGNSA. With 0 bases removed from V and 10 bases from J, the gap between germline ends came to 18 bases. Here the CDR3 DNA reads TGTGCCAGCAGCTTAGCCAAAAGTCGGGGGATCGAGGAGCTGTTTTTT. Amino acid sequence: CASSLAKSRGIEELFF.

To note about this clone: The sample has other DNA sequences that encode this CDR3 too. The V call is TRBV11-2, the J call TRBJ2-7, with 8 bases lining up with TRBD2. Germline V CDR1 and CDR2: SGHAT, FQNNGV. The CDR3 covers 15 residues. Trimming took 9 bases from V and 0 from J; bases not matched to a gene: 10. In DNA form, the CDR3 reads TGTGCCAGTAGCCGCGGGGGGCCCAGCTCCTACGAGCAGTACTTC. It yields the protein CASSRGGPSSYEQYF.

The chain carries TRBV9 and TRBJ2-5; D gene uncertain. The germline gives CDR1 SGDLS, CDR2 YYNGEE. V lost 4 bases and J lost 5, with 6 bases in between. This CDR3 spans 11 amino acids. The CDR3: CASSPRETQYF. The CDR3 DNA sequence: TGTGCCAGCAGCCCCCGGGAGACCCAGTACTTC. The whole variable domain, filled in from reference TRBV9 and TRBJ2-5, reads DSGVTQTPKHLITATGQRVTLRCSPRSGDLSVYWYQQSLDQGLQFLIQYYNGEERAKGNILERFSAQQFPDLHSELNLSSLELGDSALYFCASSPRETQYFGPGTRLLVL.

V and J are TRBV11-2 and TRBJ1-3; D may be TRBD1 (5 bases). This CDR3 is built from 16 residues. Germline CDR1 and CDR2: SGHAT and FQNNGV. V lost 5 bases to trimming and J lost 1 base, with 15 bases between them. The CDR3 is CASSPRAGGSGNTIYF. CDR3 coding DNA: TGTGCCAGCAGCCCCAGGGCCGGGGGATCTGGAAACACCATATATTTT. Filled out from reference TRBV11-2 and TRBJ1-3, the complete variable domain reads EAGVAQSPRYKIIEKRQSVAFWCNPISGHATLYWYQQILGQGPKLLIQFQNNGVVDDSQLPKDRFSAERLKGVDSTLKIQPAKLEDSAVYLCASSPRAGGSGNTIYFGEGSWLTVV.

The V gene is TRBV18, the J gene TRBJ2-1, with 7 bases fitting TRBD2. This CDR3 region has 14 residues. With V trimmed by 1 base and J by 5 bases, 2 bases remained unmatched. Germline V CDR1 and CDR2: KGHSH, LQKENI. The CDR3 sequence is CASSPRSGDNEQFF. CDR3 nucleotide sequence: TGTGCCAGCTCACCACGGAGCGGGGACAATGAGCAGTTCTTC.